This T cell receptor (beta chain) appears in the sequencing data of a study of blood T cell repertoires in COVID-19. Study information: Both acute and convalescent COVID-19 samples were obtained from the United States, Italy and Spain. T cells, B-cell-depleted T cells, or PBMCs provided the cDNA or gDNA that served as material.

Original processing methods: Amplification of reference gene primers provided the estimated nucleated cell counts. Sequencing used immunoSEQ multiplex PCR; TCRdb keeps in-frame clones, though not all of them. For V, J and clone size, that table is used; D and trimming come from the DNA. This repertoire shows 140,000 to 150,000 clones, approximately 85% found once; its top ten account for 8%. CDR3 length equals 13 residues. V was shortened by 7 bases and J by 2 bases, with 11 bases between the two germline ends. Patients from Seattle were sampled longitudinally, starting during active infection. Sample: peripheral blood. The J gene is TRBJ1-1, the V gene TRBV12-3 or TRBV12-4, with a possible D match to TRBD1 (5 bases). This clonotype was sampled from a woman between 55 and 75 years old with COVID-19, enrolled during active disease. CDR3 coding DNA: TGTGCCAGCACAGGGCACGGAAACACTGAAGCTTTCTTT. Translating it yields CASTGHGNTEAFF.